This T cell receptor beta chain was found in a study of preoperative IRX-2 immunotherapy in early breast cancer. Comments on this clone: This same CDR3 is encoded by further DNA sequences in the sample.

The sample's treatment: preoperative locoregional IRX-2 cytokine immunotherapy. Patients received preoperative, locoregional IRX-2 cytokine immunotherapy in a phase Ib study. Sequencing used immunoSEQ multiplex PCR; TCRdb keeps in-frame clones, though not all of them. Of about 7,700 clones listed, 80% were seen once; the top ten hold 15% to 20%. The CDR3 totals 13 residues. Germline assignment: CDR1 KGHSH and CDR2 LQKENI. V was pared by 3 bases and J by 2 bases, with 7 bases between. The chain has TRBV18 and TRBJ1-1, with D hard to call. The origin of this receptor is a human donor with breast cancer. The sample here was tumor tissue, taken after IRX-2 immunotherapy. CDR3 loop: CASSPRGNTEAFF. DNA of the CDR3: TGTGCCAGCTCACCCCGGGGAAACACTGAAGCTTTCTTT.